Listed below are T cell receptor beta chains from one sample, sequenced in a study of cytomegalovirus exposure and HLA in healthy donors. Generated by immunoSEQ multiplex PCR, the TCRdb table keeps only in-frame clones and is missing some. This table holds 170,000 or so clones, about 73% found once. The material sequenced was PBMCs. Receptors were obtained from a woman between 45 and 60 years old in good health and CMV-seropositive. The CDR3 runs from the conserved cysteine through the conserved F or W. The D gene is left open where the match is weak. Expanded clones are given a class, and other clones once, few, many or no size at all.

v_gene	abundance	d_gene	j_gene	CDR3nt	CDR3aa
TRBV4-2	NA	NA	TRBJ2-7	TGTGCCAGCAGCCAAGTGGGACTCTCCTACGAGCAGTACTTC	CASSQVGLSYEQYF
TRBV7-6	NA	NA	TRBJ2-2	TGTGCCAGCAGCCTAAGTCCAGGGTTGAGAGCCGGGGAGCTGTTTTTT	CASSLSPGLRAGELFF
TRBV6-5	once	NA	TRBJ1-1	TGTGCCAGCAGTCAAGGGGTAGCTGAAGCTTTCTTT	CASSQGVAEAFF
TRBV18	few	TRBD1	TRBJ2-3	TGTGCCAGCTCACCAACAGGGGTAACAGATACGCAGTATTTT	CASSPTGVTDTQYF
TRBV5-1	NA	TRBD2	TRBJ2-1	TGCGCCAGCAGCGAGTCACCGGGACTAGCGATTTACAATGAGCAGTTCTTC	CASSESPGLAIYNEQFF
TRBV6-5	NA	TRBD2	TRBJ2-3	TGTGCCAGCAGTCGGGGGGGCCTAAGCACAGATACGCAGTATTTT	CASSRGGLSTDTQYF
TRBV2	NA	TRBD1	TRBJ2-1	TGTGCCAGCAGTGGTAGACAGGGCTCGGCTACCTACTACAATGAGCAGTTCTTC	CASSGRQGSATYYNEQFF
TRBV15	NA	NA	TRBJ1-2	TGTGCCACCAGCAGAGCCTCGGGTAGCTATGGCTACACCTTC	CATSRASGSYGYTF
TRBV6-1	NA	NA	TRBJ1-1	TGTGCCACCAAGATCACGGGTCACCGCACTGAAGCTTTCTTT	CATKITGHRTEAFF
TRBV5-1	NA	TRBD1	TRBJ2-2	TGCGCCAGCAGTTACGGGACAGGGGCCGGGGAGCTGTTTTTT	CASSYGTGAGELFF
TRBV27	NA	NA	TRBJ2-2	TGTGCCAGCAGCCCAATTCCCGGGGAGCTGTTTTTT	CASSPIPGELFF
TRBV6-8	few	TRBD1	TRBJ1-1	TGTGCCAGCAGCGCCGGGACAGCCCCGAACACTGAAGCTTTCTTT	CASSAGTAPNTEAFF
TRBV6-1	NA	TRBD1	TRBJ1-1	TGTGCCAGCAGACTGGGACAGGGATTTGTGGCTGAAGCTTTCTTT	CASRLGQGFVAEAFF
TRBV5-1	NA	NA	TRBJ2-1	TGCGCCAGCAGCCCGGGAGTAGCGGTTTACAATGAGCAGTTCTTC	CASSPGVAVYNEQFF
TRBV6-4	NA	NA	TRBJ1-5	TGTGCCAGCAGATGGAGGGACGGTCAGCCCCAGCATTTT	CASRWRDGQPQHF
TRBV6-5	NA	NA	TRBJ2-5	TGTGCCAGCAGGGCGCGACAAGGGACCCAGTACTTC	CASRARQGTQYF
TRBV6-1	NA	NA	TRBJ1-2	TGTGCCAGCAGTGTCGTGGGGGGAGGGGATGGCTACACCTTC	CASSVVGGGDGYTF
TRBV28	few	TRBD1	TRBJ1-1	TGTGCCAGCAGTTTTCCCCAGGGGGTCTCTTACGAGTCAATGAACACTGAAGCTTTCTTT	CASSFPQGVSYESMNTEAFF
TRBV6-5	NA	NA	TRBJ1-6	TGTGCCAGCAGTTACGATGGCGGCATATATAATTCACCCCTCCACTTT	CASSYDGGIYNSPLHF
TRBV2	NA	TRBD2	TRBJ2-1	TGTGCCAGCAGTCCAACTAGCGGGGGCCTACATGAGCAGTTCTTC	CASSPTSGGLHEQFF
TRBV6-5	NA	TRBD2	TRBJ2-1	TGTGCCAGCAGTCCCGGGACTAGCGGGGCCAATGAGCAGTTCTTC	CASSPGTSGANEQFF
TRBV9	NA	NA	TRBJ2-1	TGTGCCAGCAGCGGAGCTTGGGGGGAATACAATGAGCAGTTCTTC	CASSGAWGEYNEQFF
TRBV5-1	NA	NA	TRBJ1-6	TGCGCCAGCAGCATCCGGGGGAATTCACCCCTCCACTTT	CASSIRGNSPLHF
TRBV4-2	NA	NA	TRBJ2-4	TGTGCCAGCAGCCAAGATCCAGAATCTAACATTCAGTACTTC	CASSQDPESNIQYF
TRBV7-3	NA	TRBD1	TRBJ1-1	TGTGCCAGCAGCTCGGGACAGAACACTAAAGCTTTCTTT	CASSSGQNTKAFF
TRBV5-6	NA	NA	TRBJ2-1	TGTGCCAGCAGCCTGGTCCCGGGACATTATAGTAATGAGCAGTTCTTC	CASSLVPGHYSNEQFF
TRBV5-1	NA	TRBD2	TRBJ2-5	TGCGCCAGCAGCCCCGCTAGCGGGGGGGTTCAAGAGACCCAGTACTTC	CASSPASGGVQETQYF
TRBV5-1	NA	TRBD1	TRBJ1-1	TGCGCCAGCACTCCTGGGACAGGGGGCTTCACTGAAGCTTTCTTT	CASTPGTGGFTEAFF
TRBV27	NA	NA	TRBJ2-7	TGTGCCTCTAAAACGGGGTTCTCCTACGAGCAGTACTTC	CASKTGFSYEQYF
TRBV20-1	NA	NA	TRBJ1-1	TGCAGTGCCTACTTGAACACTGAAGCTTTCTTT	CSAYLNTEAFF
TRBV19	few	TRBD1	TRBJ1-4	TGTGCCAGTAGTACCCTACCCGGGACAGGCCCCAGGTCAACTAATGAAAAACTGTTTTTT	CASSTLPGTGPRSTNEKLFF
TRBV7-6	few	NA	TRBJ2-3	TGTGCCAGCAGCTTGGAGGCGGGGTACACAGATACGCAGTATTTT	CASSLEAGYTDTQYF
TRBV30	NA	NA	TRBJ1-1	TGTGCCTGGAGTGTAGTGGACACGGCTTTCTTT	CAWSVVDTAFF
TRBV5-1	few	TRBD2	TRBJ2-5	TGCGCCAGCAGGTTAGGGACTAGCGGACAAGAGACCCAGTACTTC	CASRLGTSGQETQYF
TRBV10-3	NA	TRBD1	TRBJ1-1	TGTGCCATCAGATTGACAGGGATGGCTGAAGCTTTCTTT	CAIRLTGMAEAFF
TRBV6-5	NA	TRBD1	TRBJ1-4	TGTGCCAGCAGTGCCGGACAGGGCATTAATGAAAAACTGTTTTTT	CASSAGQGINEKLFF
TRBV6-5	NA	NA	TRBJ2-2	TGTGCCAGCAGTCTACTTCAGGGAGGAACCGGGGAGCTGTTTTTT	CASSLLQGGTGELFF
TRBV5-1	NA	NA	TRBJ2-1	TGCGCCAGCAGCTTGAGAGCGATCGGGGGGCAGTTCTTC	CASSLRAIGGQFF
TRBV4-2	few	TRBD1	TRBJ1-1	TGTGCCAGCAGCCAGACTACGACAGGGGGATGGATCACTGAAGCTTTCTTT	CASSQTTTGGWITEAFF
TRBV7-9	NA	TRBD1	TRBJ2-7	TGTGCCAGCAGTAGGGACAGGGACGAGCAGTACTTC	CASSRDRDEQYF
TRBV5-1	NA	TRBD1	TRBJ2-3	TGCGCCAGCAGGCGGGACAGGGGGCGCTTAGATACGCAGTATTTT	CASRRDRGRLDTQYF
TRBV5-5	NA	NA	TRBJ1-1	TGTGCCAGCAGTGGGGGCCAGAGAAACACTGAAGCTTTCTTT	CASSGGQRNTEAFF
TRBV12-5	NA	NA	TRBJ2-7	TGTGCTAGTGGTTTGGTTCTAGGCCACGAGCAGTACTTC	CASGLVLGHEQYF
TRBV30	once	NA	TRBJ1-6	TGTGCCTGGAGTGTGAGGCCTCCCCCTAATTCACCCCTCCACTTT	CAWSVRPPPNSPLHF
TRBV30	NA	NA	TRBJ1-2	TGTGCCTGGAGCCCGGCGGTCTATGGCTACACCTTC	CAWSPAVYGYTF
TRBV7-9	NA	NA	TRBJ1-1	TGTGCCAGCAGCCTGAAGGCGGGTACTGAAGCTTTCTTT	CASSLKAGTEAFF
TRBV6-5	NA	NA	TRBJ1-1	TGTGCCAGCAGCCAGGGCGTGGAAGCTTTCTTT	CASSQGVEAFF
TRBV4-2	few	TRBD2	TRBJ2-1	TGTGCCAGCAGCCAATTAGCGGGGAACTCCTACAATGAGCAGTTCTTC	CASSQLAGNSYNEQFF
TRBV19	once	NA	TRBJ1-5	TGTGCCAGTAGTATAGGAGCAGGCCTAAATCAGCCCCAGCATTTT	CASSIGAGLNQPQHF
TRBV6-5	NA	NA	TRBJ1-2	TGTGCCAGCAGAGTAACAGGGAACTATGGCTACACCTTC	CASRVTGNYGYTF